Presented here are 15 T cell receptor beta chains from one specimen sequenced in a study of blood T cell repertoires in COVID-19. Sequencing was performed with immunoSEQ multiplex PCR; in TCRdb, only in-frame clones are kept and a portion is missing. The sample consists of 150,000 or so clones, 78% of them appearing once. The sample taken for sequencing was peripheral blood. These receptors were collected from a man older than 75 with acute or convalescent COVID-19.

The rearrangement joins TRBV6-5 to TRBJ1-5; 9 positions match TRBD1. Germline loops: CDR1 MNHEY, CDR2 SVGAGI. V shed 5 bases and J 4 bases; nucleotides not matched to a gene: 3. The CDR3 runs to 14 residues. CDR3 protein: CASSLGTGNQPQHF. The CDR3 DNA reads TGTGCCAGCAGTCTCGGGACAGGGAATCAGCCCCAGCATTTT.

The V and J genes are TRBV19 and TRBJ2-1; D is possibly TRBD2 (6 bases). Trimming shortened V by 3 bases and J by 9 bases, and 18 bases separated the two germline ends. The CDR3 has 15 residues. Germline V gene data show CDR1 as LNHDA and CDR2 as SQIVND (reference sequence). CDR3 DNA: TGTGCCAGTAGTATTGCTAGCGCGGGCCCGGGTGAGCAGTTCTTC. It translates to CASSIASAGPGEQFF.

This clone has ten or more counts. The chain joins TRBV5-6 to TRBJ2-7; D may be TRBD1 (5 bases). CDR3 length: 13 residues. V was trimmed by 0 bases and J by 5 bases, leaving 9 bases between them. Germline CDR1 is SGHDT and CDR2 is YYEEEE. The CDR3 sequence: CASSLVQGDEQYF. The CDR3 region has the DNA TGTGCCAGCAGCTTGGTTCAGGGCGACGAGCAGTACTTC.

The V and J genes are TRBV27 and TRBJ1-5, with D uncertain. Looked up from germline, CDR1 is MNHEY and CDR2 is SMNVEV (reference sequence). V lost 2 bases to trimming and J lost 2 bases, with 7 bases between them. The CDR3 is made up of 14 amino acids. The CDR3 DNA reads TGTGCCAGCAGTTTACAGAACCGCAATCAGCCCCAGCATTTT. It is translated as CASSLQNRNQPQHF.

The CDR3 region is CASSYGGWTGELFF. CDR3 DNA sequence: TGTGCCAGCAGTTATGGGGGCTGGACCGGGGAGCTGTTTTTT. This rearrangement joins TRBV6-2 or TRBV6-3 to TRBJ2-2; D perhaps matches TRBD1 (6 bases). Trimming cost V 3 bases and J 5 bases, with 10 bases left between them. The CDR3 runs to 14 residues. Germline CDR1 MNHEY, CDR2 SVGEGT.

V is TRBV1 and J is TRBJ2-4; TRBD2 is the table's D call, not checked against the DNA. TRBV1 is reported as a pseudogene. This CDR3 is built from 21 residues. CDR3 loop: CTSSQDLGLAGRGLPKNIQYF. In nucleotides, the CDR3 is TGCACCAGCAGCCAAGATCTTGGCCTAGCGGGGAGGGGGTTGCCCAAAAACATTCAGTACTTC.

J is TRBJ2-1 and V is TRBV10-3; 9 nucleotides line up with TRBD1. From germline, CDR1 is ENHRY and CDR2 SYGVKD. This CDR3 contains 15 residues. Germline trimming cut 10 bases from V and 5 bases from J; bases unmatched to any gene: 12. The chain's CDR3 is CATGIPGQGNNEQFF. The DNA of the CDR3 is TGTGCCACCGGAATACCGGGACAGGGCAACAATGAGCAGTTCTTC.

Only a few counts were recorded for this clone. The chain has TRBV28 and TRBJ1-1, with a weak D call TRBD1 (5 bases). Germline V gene sequence: CDR1 MDHEN, CDR2 SYDVKM. V lost 5 bases to trimming and J lost 2 bases, with 9 bases between them. This CDR3 has 13 amino acids. The CDR3 protein is CASSAQVNTEAFF. The CDR3 DNA is TGTGCCAGCAGTGCACAGGTTAACACTGAAGCTTTCTTT. The variable domain in full, with the rest retrieved from reference TRBV28 and TRBJ1-1, is DVKVTQSSRYLVKRTGEKVFLECVQDMDHENMFWYRQDPGLGLRLIYFSYDVKMKEKGDIPEGYSVSREKKERFSLILESASTNQTSMYLCASSAQVNTEAFFGQGTRLTVV.

CDR3 sequence (DNA): TGTGCCAGCAGCTTAGTAGCAGGGAATAGCGGCTACACCTTC. Its protein product is CASSLVAGNSGYTF. This chain uses TRBV7-2 with TRBJ1-2; D might be TRBD1 (5 bases). Trimming cost V 1 base and J 8 bases, with 14 bases left between them. This CDR3 is built from 14 residues. Germline lookup yields CDR1 SGHTA and CDR2 FQGNSA.

The V call is TRBV5-1, the J call TRBJ1-3; 7 positions agree with TRBD1. The V and J ends lost 4 bases and 3 bases, in that order; junction bases with no gene match: 4. From germline, CDR1 is SGHRS and CDR2 YFSETQ. The CDR3 loop spans 14 amino acids. The CDR3 sequence: CASSEQGIGNTIYF. The CDR3 DNA reads TGCGCCAGCAGCGAACAGGGGATTGGAAACACCATATATTTT.

The V and J genes are TRBV5-1 and TRBJ2-3; perhaps TRBD2 as D (6 bases). CDR1 SGHRS and CDR2 YFSETQ come from the germline V gene. The CDR3 covers 17 residues. The germline V and J ends were trimmed by 4 bases and 0 bases, with 18 bases remaining between them. The CDR3 coding sequence is TGCGCCAGCAGCGTTTTGGGGAGCGGGTTAAGCACAGATACGCAGTATTTT. Protein sequence: CASSVLGSGLSTDTQYF.

The V call is TRBV29-1, the J call TRBJ2-7; no firm D call. V shed 3 bases and J shed 3 bases, with 6 bases lying between them. The CDR3 covers 11 residues. CDR1 and CDR2 (germline): SQVTM, ANQGSEA. CDR3: CSVEKSYEQYF. The CDR3 DNA reads as TGCAGCGTTGAGAAGAGCTACGAGCAGTACTTC.

The rearrangement links TRBV5-1 to TRBJ2-7; TRBD1 might be the D (5 bases). V was clipped by 0 bases and J by 5 bases, with 12 bases between them. The CDR3 has 14 amino acids. Germline V gives CDR1 SGHRS, CDR2 YFSETQ. The CDR3 sequence is CASSLDGQDNEQYV. The CDR3 DNA reads TGCGCCAGCAGCTTGGACGGGCAGGACAACGAGCAGTACGTC.

The chain joins TRBV18 to TRBJ1-3; D gene uncertain. CDR3 size: 15 residues. Germline V gene data show CDR1 as KGHSH and CDR2 as LQKENI. Trimming removed 1 base at V and 2 bases at J, with 9 bases between. The CDR3 sequence: CASSPLTHTGNTIYF. In nucleotides, the CDR3 is TGTGCCAGCTCACCACTTACCCACACTGGAAACACCATATATTTT.

This clone was counted between two and nine times. The chain couples TRBV4-1 to TRBJ1-2; 7 nucleotides agree with TRBD1. Germline CDR1 and CDR2: MGHRA and YSYEKL. V trimming: 2 bases; J trimming: 6 bases; junction bases outside the gene matches: 3. The CDR3 covers 13 residues. CDR3 sequence reads: CASSQRTGDGYTF. CDR3 in DNA: TGCGCCAGCAGCCAACGAACAGGGGATGGCTACACCTTC.